This T cell receptor (beta chain) was identified during a study of blood T cell repertoires in COVID-19. Background on the study: Both acute and convalescent COVID-19 samples were obtained from the United States, Italy and Spain. PBMCs, B-cell-depleted T cells, or T cells provided the cDNA or gDNA that made up the material.

CDR3 size: 13 residues. CDR1 is MNHEY, CDR2 SMNVEV, per germline (reference sequence). Trimming took 2 bases from V and 10 from J, leaving 11 bases between them. The sample holds one count of this clone. Per the original methods: Amplification with reference gene primers provided the estimates of nucleated cell counts. Profiling relied on immunoSEQ multiplex PCR, and the TCRdb table lists in-frame clones only, not all of them. From that table come the V and J calls and clone size; the DNA was used to work out D and trimming. The table shows 70,000 to 95,000 clones, with roughly 95% occurring only once.

Material for sequencing was peripheral blood. This TCR was recovered from a human donor with active COVID-19. The donor label of this sample is uncertain. V and J are TRBV27 and TRBJ1-4; D is possibly TRBD1 (6 bases). Written as DNA, the CDR3 is TGTGCCAGCAGTTTAAAAGCAGGGGCAAAACTGTTTTTT. Its protein product is CASSLKAGAKLFF. Full variable domain (rest looked up from reference TRBV27 and TRBJ1-4): EAQVTQNPRYLITVTGKKLTVTCSQNMNHEYMSWYRQDPGLGLRQIYYSMNVEVTDKGDVPEGYKVSRKEKRNFPLILESPSPNQTSLYFCASSLKAGAKLFFGSGTQLSVL.